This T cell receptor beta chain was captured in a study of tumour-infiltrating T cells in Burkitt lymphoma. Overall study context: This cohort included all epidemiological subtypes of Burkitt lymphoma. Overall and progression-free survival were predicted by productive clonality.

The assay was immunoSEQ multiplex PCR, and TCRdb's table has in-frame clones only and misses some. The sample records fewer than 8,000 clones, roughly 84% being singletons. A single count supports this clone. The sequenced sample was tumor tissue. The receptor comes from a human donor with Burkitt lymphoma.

CDR3 residues: CAIGRDSSSYEQYF. The CDR3 nucleotides read TGTGCCATCGGACGGGACTCGAGCTCCTACGAGCAGTACTTC. This sequence joins TRBV10-3 and TRBJ2-7; D may be TRBD2 (6 bases). The CDR3 extends over 14 amino acids. Germline CDR1 is ENHRY and CDR2 is SYGVKD. Trimming removed 8 bases at V and 0 bases at J, with 14 bases between.